A single sample is the source of the 10 T cell receptor beta chains below, sequenced in a study of graft-versus-host responses after intestinal transplantation. Generated by immunoSEQ multiplex PCR, the TCRdb table keeps only in-frame clones and is missing some. The top ten clones hold around 15% of a sample with about 97,000 clones, 80% to 95% of them seen once. Here the sequenced sample was PBMCs, taken around 68 weeks after intestinal transplant. The receptors here all came from a human patient who received an intestinal transplant, so some T cells may come from the graft donor.

The gene calls are TRBV7-9 and TRBJ1-3; perhaps TRBD1 as D (5 bases). The germline V gene encodes CDR1 SEHNR and CDR2 FQNEAQ (reference sequence). The CDR3 is 13 amino acids. With 6 bases removed from V and 4 bases from J, the gap between germline ends came to 10 bases. The CDR3 region is CASRGREGNTIYF. CDR3 coding DNA: TGTGCCAGCAGGGGCAGGGAAGGAAACACCATATATTTT. Using reference TRBV7-9 and TRBJ1-3 for the parts outside the CDR3, the full variable domain is DTGVSQNPRHKITKRGQNVTFRCDPISEHNRLYWYRQTLGQGPEFLTYFQNEAQLEKSRLLSDRFSAERPKGSFSTLEIQRTEQGDSAMYLCASRGREGNTIYFGEGSWLTVV.

The gene calls are TRBV9 and TRBJ1-6; no clear D. Germline V gives CDR1 SGDLS, CDR2 YYNGEE. V gave up 1 base and J gave up 0 bases, with 8 bases separating them. CDR3 length equals 16 residues. The CDR3 DNA is TGTGCCAGCAGCGTATCGGGGAGCTCCTATAATTCACCCCTCCACTTT. Translating it yields CASSVSGSSYNSPLHF.

The CDR3 protein is CASSAGLFDGYTF. The CDR3 bases are TGTGCCAGCAGCGCGGGACTCTTCGATGGCTACACCTTC. The rearrangement joins TRBV5-7 to TRBJ1-2, with a possible D match to TRBD1 (5 bases). TRBV5-7 is placed among ORFs of uncertain function. The V and J ends lost 4 bases and 6 bases respectively, with 13 bases between them. CDR3 length: 13 residues.

The sample holds a few counts of this clone. This rearrangement joins TRBV21-1 to TRBJ2-3; TRBD1, the table's D call, was not compared with the DNA. TRBV21-1 is a known pseudogene. This CDR3 comprises 14 residues. CDR3 protein: CASLGAVSTDTQYF. In DNA form, the CDR3 reads TGTGCCAGTCTTGGGGCGGTTAGCACAGATACGCAGTATTTT.

V gene TRBV18 combines with J gene TRBJ1-4; D is ambiguous. The germline V gene has CDR1 KGHSH and CDR2 LQKENI. Trimming took 1 base from V and 8 from J, leaving 11 bases between them. The CDR3 is 14 residues long. CDR3 in amino acids: CASSPRSPDEKLFF. CDR3 in DNA: TGTGCCAGCTCACCACGGAGTCCCGACGAAAAACTGTTTTTT.

The chain links TRBV7-2 to TRBJ2-3; possibly TRBD2 for D (5 bases). Trimming shortened V by 3 bases and J by 1 base, and 11 bases separated the two germline ends. From germline, CDR1 is SGHTA and CDR2 FQGNSA. The CDR3 has 15 amino acids. This CDR3 is CASSFREGRTDTQYF. CDR3 nucleotide sequence: TGTGCCAGCAGCTTTCGTGAGGGCCGCACAGATACGCAGTATTTT.

This sequence joins TRBV19 and TRBJ1-1; 9 bases match TRBD1. The CDR3 is 16 residues long. The trim removed 7 bases at V and 2 bases at J, leaving 11 bases unmatched. The germline V gene has CDR1 LNHDA and CDR2 SQIVND (reference sequence). The chain's CDR3 is CASKVGTGLVNTEAFF. The CDR3 DNA follows: TGTGCCAGTAAAGTTGGGACAGGGTTAGTCAACACTGAAGCTTTCTTT. The full variable domain, its missing parts supplied by reference TRBV19 and TRBJ1-1, is DGGITQSPKYLFRKEGQNVTLSCEQNLNHDAMYWYRQDPGQGLRLIYYSQIVNDFQKGDIAEGYSVSREKKESFPLTVTSAQKNPTAFYLCASKVGTGLVNTEAFFGQGTRLTVV.

This chain links TRBV7-9 with TRBJ2-1, with 8 positions matching TRBD2. Germline lookup yields CDR1 SEHNR and CDR2 FQNEAQ (reference sequence). J was trimmed by 4 bases and V by 4 bases; bases with no gene match: 9. This CDR3 comprises 16 residues. CDR3: CASSSPGLGKYNEQFF. Written as DNA, the CDR3 is TGTGCCAGCAGCTCCCCGGGACTAGGAAAGTACAATGAGCAGTTCTTC.

CDR3 amino acids: CSGNGTGEFQDTEAFF. CDR3 DNA: TGCAGCGGGAACGGGACAGGGGAATTTCAGGACACTGAAGCTTTCTTT. This chain joins TRBV29-1 and TRBJ1-1, with TRBD1 matching 10 bases. V lost 7 bases to trimming and J lost 3 bases; unmatched junction nucleotides: 14. Germline lookup yields CDR1 SQVTM and CDR2 ANQGSEA. There are 16 residues in the CDR3.

This chain uses TRBV7-9 with TRBJ1-6; a weak D match, TRBD1 (6 bases). Trimming took off 5 bases at V and 10 bases at J, with 18 bases between the two ends. Germline V lookup: CDR1 SEHNR, CDR2 FQNEAQ (reference sequence). The CDR3 runs 15 residues. In DNA form, the CDR3 reads TGTGCCAGCAGCCAAGGGGGGGACATAAGGTCACCCCTCCACTTT. Translating it yields CASSQGGDIRSPLHF.